Listed here are 9 T cell receptor beta chains from one sample, sequenced in a study of regulatory T cells in long-lasting Graves disease. Relying on iRepertoire HTBI primers and Arm-PCR of CDR3 regions, the team built TCR beta libraries. TCRdb called the multiplex PCR reads again in MiXCR, with one record for every CDR3 protein. The sample includes more than 400,000 distinct CDR3 sequences, roughly 17% of them seen just once. Described time point: newly diagnosed GD, antithyroid drugs for less than 3 months. TCR sequences were obtained from RNA taken from PBMCs. The data were also submitted as part of a second study, on T cells in Graves' hyperthyroidism and ophthalmopathy.

Sequences were derived from peripheral blood mononuclear cells (PBMCs), sampled at new diagnosis, from a patient treated with antithyroid drugs. These TCRs come from a woman aged 30 to 39 with Graves disease.

This clonotype was seen more than once but under ten times. The chain employs TRBV20-1 and TRBJ2-2; no clear D. In germline, CDR1 is DFQATT, CDR2 SNEGSKA (reference sequence). The ends were cut back, 3 bases at V and 4 bases at J, with 12 bases in the middle. This CDR3 spans 14 amino acids. For the CDR3, the DNA is TGCAGTGCTAGCTCTGCGTCGGGCACCGGGGAGCTGTTTTTT. Translation gives CSASSASGTGELFF.

This clonotype has a count of ten or more. As DNA, the CDR3 is TGCAGTGCTATCCCGTTAACAGCGGGAGCAAACTACAATGAGCAGTTCTTC. It is translated as CSAIPLTAGANYNEQFF. V is TRBV20-1 and J is TRBJ2-1; 8 bases match TRBD2. J lost 3 bases, V lost 4 bases, and 14 bases had no gene match. The CDR3 extends over 17 amino acids. The germline V gene has CDR1 DFQATT and CDR2 SNEGSKA (reference sequence).

This clonotype was observed at least ten times. The chain uses TRBV20-1 and TRBJ2-7; 11 bases map to TRBD1. The CDR3 contains 14 residues. The junction had 4 bases not matched to a gene; V was cut back by 6 bases and J by 0 bases. Germline CDR1 and CDR2: DFQATT and SNEGSKA (reference sequence). The CDR3 spells CSAAGQGASYEQYF. The CDR3 region has the DNA TGCAGTGCGGCCGGACAGGGGGCCTCCTACGAGCAGTACTTC.

This clonotype has only a few counts. The J gene is TRBJ1-2, the V gene TRBV19; TRBD1 agrees at 8 bases. The CDR3 runs to 11 residues. Trimming took 10 bases from V and 8 from J; bases not matched to a gene: 6. Germline V gene lookup returns CDR1 LNHDA and CDR2 SQIVND (reference sequence). Here the CDR3 reads CATQGAGGYTF. Written as DNA, the CDR3 is TGTGCCACTCAGGGGGCCGGAGGCTACACCTTC.

The table lists this clonotype with many counts. V is TRBV7-9 and J is TRBJ2-2; D possibly corresponds to TRBD2 (7 bases). CDR1 is SEHNR and CDR2 is FQNEAQ in the germline V gene (reference sequence). CDR3 size: 17 residues. Trimming removed 2 bases from V and 6 bases from J, with 19 bases in between. The CDR3 spells CASSLQGGGFIAGELFF. The CDR3, as DNA: TGTGCCAGCAGCTTACAAGGGGGGGGGTTCATCGCCGGGGAGCTGTTTTTT.

This clonotype was recorded many times. The rearrangement links TRBV6-2 or TRBV6-3 to TRBJ2-1; D tentatively reads TRBD1 or TRBD2 (6 bases each). The V gene lost 8 bases and the J gene lost 4 bases, with 21 bases spanning the gap. Germline CDR1 and CDR2: MNHEY and SVGEGT. This CDR3 is built from 16 residues. CDR3 sequence (DNA): TGTGCCAGCCGTTCGAGCTGGGGGGCGGGGTACAATGAGCAGTTCTTC. Residues: CASRSSWGAGYNEQFF.

Many counts were recorded for this clonotype. The chain combines TRBV7-3 with TRBJ2-1; the D gene is possibly TRBD1 (5 bases). Germline CDR1 reads SGHTA; CDR2 reads FQGTGA. V was trimmed by 5 bases and J by 13 bases, leaving 18 bases between them. The CDR3 is 13 amino acids. The CDR3 nucleotides read TGTGCCAGCAGCCAACGGGTAGGAGACAGCCAGTTCTTC. It encodes CASSQRVGDSQFF.

In this sample, this clonotype turned up many times. The V and J genes are TRBV29-1 and TRBJ2-7; 9 bases align to TRBD1. Trimming removed 4 bases from V and 2 bases from J; junction bases left unmatched: 0. The CDR3 covers 12 residues. The germline V gene encodes CDR1 SQVTM and CDR2 ANQGSEA. The CDR3: CSVGQGAYEQYF. Written as DNA, the CDR3 is TGCAGCGTTGGACAGGGGGCCTACGAGCAGTACTTC.

The sample holds many counts of this clonotype. The chain recombines TRBV6-1 with TRBJ2-7; tentatively, D is TRBD2 (6 bases). Per germline, CDR1 MNHNS and CDR2 SASEGT. This CDR3 comprises 14 residues. V was cut by 7 bases and J by 2 bases, with 15 bases left in between. As DNA, the CDR3 is TGTGCCAGCACCGGACGGAGGGAAACCTACGAGCAGTACTTC. Translation gives CASTGRRETYEQYF.